Many counts were recorded for the clone carrying this T cell receptor beta chain. Its specificity is not known. This record comes from a study of T cells in Graves' hyperthyroidism and ophthalmopathy. Study findings and constraints: Ophthalmopathy cases were set apart from stable hyperthyroidism by a 13 V-J model. Most clonotypes expanded in the thyroid (above 0.001) were also present in blood.

Per germline, CDR1 SGHRS and CDR2 YFSETQ. The CDR3 spans 15 residues. V lost 1 base, J lost 8 bases, and 16 bases lay in between. The CDR3 regions of TCR beta were amplified from RNA transcripts. HTBI primers were the set used in a first-round RT-PCR of the TCR CDR3. One entry per CDR3 protein, called by TCRdb with MiXCR from the multiplex PCR reads. Of approximately 220,000 distinct CDR3 sequences in the sample, around 18% were seen once. An approximately 10 ml volume of fresh peripheral blood provided the PBMCs. V usage is TRBV5-1 and J usage is TRBJ2-1, with a possible D match to TRBD2 (7 bases). Sample: blood. The TCR comes from a man between 35 and 55 years old with Graves' hyperthyroidism. This CDR3 reads CASSLTRGGQDEQFF. CDR3 coding DNA: TGCGCCAGCAGCTTGACGAGGGGGGGCCAGGATGAGCAGTTCTTC.